These T cell receptor beta chains were read from a single sample in a study of CXCR3-negative and CXCR3-positive naive CD8 T cells. TCRdb re-called the 5' RACE reads and gives one entry per CDR3 protein, without DNA. The specimen's table records tens of thousands of distinct CDR3 sequences. Material for sequencing was memory CD8+ T cells from blood. The source is a human donor in good health. Some clones in this sample may be carry-over from other donors' samples. The CDR3 runs from the conserved cysteine through the conserved F or W. Clone size appears in some rows only: once, few, many, or a class for an expanded clone.

cdr3_aa: CSVRDVINYSYTF; j_call: TRBJ1-2; clone_size: .; v_call: TRBV29-1
cdr3_aa: CASSPRLAGGETNEQFF; j_call: TRBJ2-1; clone_size: .; v_call: TRBV11-3
cdr3_aa: CASSLGDAIGNTIYF; j_call: TRBJ1-3; clone_size: .; v_call: TRBV7-6
cdr3_aa: CASSEARGGGDYEQYF; j_call: TRBJ2-7; clone_size: .; v_call: TRBV2
cdr3_aa: CAWTGGNTEAFF; j_call: TRBJ1-1; clone_size: .; v_call: TRBV30
cdr3_aa: CASSIMTSASRNSPLHF; j_call: TRBJ1-6; clone_size: .; v_call: TRBV28
cdr3_aa: CAWSREGLFGEKLFF; j_call: TRBJ1-4; clone_size: .; v_call: TRBV30
cdr3_aa: CSANEDRPYEQYF; j_call: TRBJ2-7; clone_size: .; v_call: TRBV20-1
cdr3_aa: CSAKVLREGDTGELFF; j_call: TRBJ2-2; clone_size: .; v_call: TRBV20-1
cdr3_aa: CASSLIGRISYNEQFF; j_call: TRBJ2-1; clone_size: .; v_call: TRBV7-3
cdr3_aa: CASSLGGGWREQFF; j_call: TRBJ2-1; clone_size: .; v_call: TRBV7-6
cdr3_aa: CASSSAGPLEAFF; j_call: TRBJ1-1; clone_size: .; v_call: TRBV27
cdr3_aa: CASSYKGSGANVLTF; j_call: TRBJ2-6; clone_size: medium-sized; v_call: TRBV6-2/TRBV6-3
cdr3_aa: CSVVKGSYEQYF; j_call: TRBJ2-7; clone_size: .; v_call: TRBV29-1
cdr3_aa: CSAREFGGRINEQFF; j_call: TRBJ2-1; clone_size: .; v_call: TRBV20-1
cdr3_aa: CASSPGLEAWNEQYF; j_call: TRBJ2-7; clone_size: .; v_call: TRBV9
cdr3_aa: CASSYPRPPYEQYF; j_call: TRBJ2-7; clone_size: .; v_call: TRBV6-5
cdr3_aa: CASSLSDRGQGEAFF; j_call: TRBJ1-1; clone_size: .; v_call: TRBV28
cdr3_aa: CAITLGGNYNEQFF; j_call: TRBJ2-1; clone_size: .; v_call: TRBV10-3
cdr3_aa: CASSFDRGGQFF; j_call: TRBJ2-1; clone_size: .; v_call: TRBV7-9
cdr3_aa: CASSQGSQPQHF; j_call: TRBJ1-5; clone_size: .; v_call: TRBV9
cdr3_aa: CSARPYPGPGQRRDIQYF; j_call: TRBJ2-4; clone_size: .; v_call: TRBV20-1
cdr3_aa: CASSYSSLGRYEQYF; j_call: TRBJ2-7; clone_size: .; v_call: TRBV6-2/TRBV6-3
cdr3_aa: CASSKVEGVPLNTEAFF; j_call: TRBJ1-1; clone_size: .; v_call: TRBV21-1
cdr3_aa: CASSQRTGTSGGAYNEQFF; j_call: TRBJ2-1; clone_size: .; v_call: TRBV4-2
cdr3_aa: CASSSGLAAPGELFF; j_call: TRBJ2-2; clone_size: .; v_call: TRBV12-3/TRBV12-4
cdr3_aa: CASGGTKQPQHF; j_call: TRBJ1-5; clone_size: .; v_call: TRBV6-5
cdr3_aa: CASSLPGQGVYEQYF; j_call: TRBJ2-7; clone_size: .; v_call: TRBV7-9
cdr3_aa: CASSLNEYPYGYTF; j_call: TRBJ1-2; clone_size: .; v_call: TRBV7-6
cdr3_aa: CSVEGYEGQGLSYEQYF; j_call: TRBJ2-7; clone_size: .; v_call: TRBV29-1
cdr3_aa: CASSAGQGPDEQFF; j_call: TRBJ2-1; clone_size: medium-sized; v_call: TRBV6-1
cdr3_aa: CASSLSWAGGGIRQPQHF; j_call: TRBJ1-5; clone_size: .; v_call: TRBV12-3/TRBV12-4
cdr3_aa: CASSSRQFEQYF; j_call: TRBJ2-7; clone_size: .; v_call: TRBV15
cdr3_aa: CSARVAETEETQYF; j_call: TRBJ2-5; clone_size: .; v_call: TRBV20-1
cdr3_aa: CASSPPPSGDGDEQFF; j_call: TRBJ2-1; clone_size: .; v_call: TRBV5-6
cdr3_aa: CSVPRGAGDEQFF; j_call: TRBJ2-1; clone_size: .; v_call: TRBV29-1
cdr3_aa: CSVTTSWVNTEAFF; j_call: TRBJ1-1; clone_size: .; v_call: TRBV29-1
cdr3_aa: CASSASGTGEAFF; j_call: TRBJ1-1; clone_size: .; v_call: TRBV6-2/TRBV6-3
cdr3_aa: CASSLKGNNGELFF; j_call: TRBJ2-2; clone_size: .; v_call: TRBV7-9
cdr3_aa: CASSQNQPGHPGLEQYF; j_call: TRBJ2-7; clone_size: .; v_call: TRBV7-3
cdr3_aa: CASSHWDGTYEQYF; j_call: TRBJ2-7; clone_size: .; v_call: TRBV14
cdr3_aa: CASSQVVGGRAGELFF; j_call: TRBJ2-2; clone_size: .; v_call: TRBV4-3
cdr3_aa: CASSWWTGAPTDTQYF; j_call: TRBJ2-3; clone_size: .; v_call: TRBV19
cdr3_aa: CASGIDSSYNEQFF; j_call: TRBJ2-1; clone_size: .; v_call: TRBV12-3/TRBV12-4
cdr3_aa: CASSLEGGPLIYEQYF; j_call: TRBJ2-7; clone_size: .; v_call: TRBV5-1